Sequencing of this T cell receptor (beta chain) was carried out in a study of blood T cell repertoires in COVID-19. CDR3 size: 18 residues. V gave up 3 bases and J gave up 2 bases; unmatched junction bases: 15. Per the germline V gene, CDR1 is LNHDA and CDR2 is SQIVND (reference sequence). Study processing details: Reference gene primer amplification gave estimated nucleated cell counts. TCRdb's table, derived via immunoSEQ multiplex PCR, lists solely in-frame clones and lacks some. The V and J calls and clone size come from that table; D and trimming were worked out from the DNA. The sample records hundreds of thousands of clones, approximately 81% being singletons.

The chain combines TRBV19 with TRBJ2-7, with 8 positions matching TRBD2. This clonotype was sampled from a woman younger than 30 with acute or convalescent COVID-19. Material: peripheral blood. DNA for the CDR3: TGTGCCAGTAGTATGCCCCCCGAGGTGGCGGGAGGCCCCTACGAGCAGTACTTC. Translation gives CASSMPPEVAGGPYEQYF.